The clone carrying this T cell receptor beta chain was picked up a small number of times. This specimen belongs to a study of T cells in Graves' hyperthyroidism and ophthalmopathy. It was 8 to 10 ml of fresh peripheral blood that supplied the PBMCs. Germline V gene data show CDR1 as MNHEY and CDR2 as SVGEGT. V was pared by 6 bases and J by 6 bases, with 7 bases of the junction left unmatched. CDR3 size: 14 residues. The CDR3 regions of TCR beta were amplified from RNA transcripts. The HTBI primer set served for first-round RT-PCR of the TCR CDR3. TCRdb ran MiXCR on the multiplex PCR reads and lists one entry per CDR3 protein. The sample has about half a million distinct CDR3 sequences; 20% are singletons.

The chain links TRBV6-2 or TRBV6-3 to TRBJ1-2; 10 bases align to TRBD1. This receptor was identified in a man in his forties with Graves' ophthalmopathy. Sequenced sample: blood. The CDR3 nucleotides are TGTGCCAGCAGCCCCGGGACAGGGGAGAATGGCTACACCTTC. Residues: CASSPGTGENGYTF.